The 24 T cell receptor beta chains presented below share a single source sample, sequenced in a study of T cell responses to AZD1222 COVID-19 vaccine. Libraries were prepared by immunoSEQ multiplex PCR; TCRdb keeps only in-frame clonotypes and omits some of them. In the table there are fewer than 50,000 clones, over 60% of which are singletons. Sequenced here: peripheral blood, sampled on day 0 of AZD1222 vaccination. The receptor set was obtained from an adult in good health.

The rearrangement uses TRBV7-2 and TRBJ2-5, with TRBD1 matching 9 bases. V was clipped by 4 bases and J by 4 bases; unmatched bases: 10. The CDR3 runs 16 residues. Germline V CDR1 and CDR2: SGHTA, FQGNSA. In DNA form, the CDR3 reads TGTGCCAGCAGCTCTAACCTGGGACAGGGCGGAGAGACCCAGTACTTC. Translation gives CASSSNLGQGGETQYF.

This clone was seen just once. The chain is built from TRBV6-1 and TRBJ2-3, with D tentatively TRBD1 or TRBD2 (5 bases each). Germline-derived CDR1 and CDR2 are MNHNS and SASEGT. The CDR3 totals 16 residues. Between the trimmed V and J ends, which lost 3 bases and 2 bases, there was a span of 15 bases. CDR3 nucleotide sequence: TGTGCCAGCAGTGACCCGGGGCGGTTCGCCACAGATACGCAGTATTTT. This gives the protein CASSDPGRFATDTQYF.

J is TRBJ2-7 and V is TRBV11-3; 7 bases are a match to TRBD1. The germline CDR1 and CDR2 sequences are SGHNT and YENEEA. V lost 1 base to trimming and J lost 3 bases; unmatched junction nucleotides: 6. The CDR3 length is 15 residues. CDR3: CASSLGGGQDYEQYF. In DNA form, the CDR3 reads TGTGCCAGCAGCTTAGGGGGCGGACAGGACTACGAGCAGTACTTC. The variable domain in full, with the rest retrieved from reference TRBV11-3 and TRBJ2-7, is EAGVVQSPRYKIIEKKQPVAFWCNPISGHNTLYWYLQNLGQGPELLIRYENEEAVDDSQLPKDRFSAERLKGVDSTLKIQPAELGDSAVYLCASSLGGGQDYEQYFGPGTRLTVT.

V is TRBV6-5 and J is TRBJ1-1; tentatively, D is TRBD1 (6 bases). V dropped 8 bases and J dropped 0 bases, with 13 bases sitting between them. The CDR3 runs 14 residues. Germline loops: CDR1 MNHEY, CDR2 SVGAGI. CDR3 sequence (DNA): TGTGCCAGCGGGATACAGGGAATGAACACTGAAGCTTTCTTT. It codes for CASGIQGMNTEAFF.

The chain links TRBV6-6 to TRBJ1-4; 9 bases are shared with TRBD1. This CDR3 has 16 amino acids. V was clipped by 2 bases and J by 10 bases; unmatched bases: 11. The V gene's germline CDR1 is MNHNY and CDR2 SVGAGI (reference sequence). CDR3 DNA sequence: TGTGCCAGCAGTTACCCCGGACAGGGGTTATCGGGAAAACTGTTTTTT. This translates into CASSYPGQGLSGKLFF.

This clone was observed once. The genes are TRBV9 and TRBJ2-1; D might be TRBD1 (6 bases). Deletions cut 4 bases from V and 8 bases from J, with 19 bases between. In germline, CDR1 is SGDLS, CDR2 YYNGEE. The length of the CDR3 is 15 residues. The CDR3 DNA follows: TGTGCCAGCAGCTTATTGGGACAAGGAGACGATGAGCAGTTCTTC. It specifies CASSLLGQGDDEQFF.

The genes are TRBV14 and TRBJ2-1, with 15 bases lining up with TRBD2. Germline V gene lookup returns CDR1 SGHDN and CDR2 FVKESK. There are 15 residues in the CDR3. V lost 5 bases to trimming and J lost 7 bases; unmatched junction nucleotides: 3. CDR3 sequence reads: CASSYGTSGRNEQFF. The CDR3 DNA sequence: TGTGCCAGCAGCTATGGGACTAGCGGGAGGAATGAGCAGTTCTTC.

This clone was counted a single time. The chain employs TRBV5-5 and TRBJ2-3, with TRBD1 matching over 10 bases. Germline-derived CDR1 and CDR2 are SGHKS and YYEKEE (reference sequence). CDR3 size: 16 residues. V was clipped by 1 base and J by 3 bases; unmatched bases: 5. CDR3 sequence (DNA): TGTGCCAGCAGCTTGAGGGACAGGGGATCTACAGATACGCAGTATTTT. Protein: CASSLRDRGSTDTQYF.

This rearrangement joins TRBV5-4 to TRBJ1-2; TRBD1 aligns across 7 bases. This CDR3 is built from 14 residues. Germline CDR1 reads SGHNT; CDR2 reads YYREEE (reference sequence). The J segment lost 8 bases and the V segment lost 0 bases, leaving 7 bases of the junction unmatched. CDR3 in amino acids: CASSLGRGTDGYTF. The CDR3 nucleotides are TGTGCCAGCAGCTTGGGCAGGGGGACCGACGGCTACACCTTC.

The chain has TRBV28 and TRBJ2-3; TRBD1 aligns across 7 bases. J lost 8 bases, V lost 6 bases, and 14 bases had no gene match. Germline V gives CDR1 MDHEN, CDR2 SYDVKM. The CDR3 runs 15 residues. The CDR3 loop reads CASSSSLGGVGTQYF. In DNA form, the CDR3 reads TGTGCCAGCAGCAGCAGTTTAGGGGGCGTGGGTACGCAGTATTTT.

The chain uses TRBV5-4 and TRBJ2-1, with D tentatively TRBD2 (5 bases). CDR1 and CDR2 (germline): SGHNT, YYREEE (reference sequence). Trimming cost V 0 bases and J 6 bases, with 10 bases left between them. The CDR3 covers 14 residues. The CDR3 DNA sequence: TGTGCCAGCAGCTTGGCCGCGCGGGTCAATGAGCAGTTCTTC. It yields the protein CASSLAARVNEQFF.

The rearrangement links TRBV27 to TRBJ2-7, with a tentative D call TRBD1 (6 bases). The V gene's germline CDR1 is MNHEY and CDR2 SMNVEV (reference sequence). The CDR3 runs to 18 residues. V dropped 4 bases and J dropped 1 base, with 23 bases sitting between them. The CDR3 spells CASSSPEKRQDTSYEQYV. The DNA of the CDR3 is TGTGCCAGCAGTTCCCCCGAAAAAAGACAGGATACATCCTACGAGCAGTACGTC.

This chain links TRBV10-3 with TRBJ2-3; D unclear. The germline V and J ends were trimmed by 3 bases and 1 base, with 2 bases remaining between them. From germline, CDR1 is ENHRY and CDR2 SYGVKD. The CDR3 spans 12 residues. CDR3 loop: CAISERTDTQYF. The CDR3 DNA is TGTGCCATCAGTGAACGCACAGATACGCAGTATTTT.

For the CDR3, the DNA is TGTGCCAGTAGTATAGATGGGAATACCAAAAACATTCAGTACTTC. It is translated as CASSIDGNTKNIQYF. This chain joins TRBV19 and TRBJ2-4; D is unclear. The CDR3 runs to 15 residues. The germline V gene encodes CDR1 LNHDA and CDR2 SQIVND (reference sequence). The ends were cut back, 0 bases at V and 2 bases at J, with 8 bases in the middle.

This rearrangement joins TRBV28 to TRBJ2-1; 7 nucleotides match TRBD1. Germline V gene data show CDR1 as MDHEN and CDR2 as SYDVKM. After removal of 9 bases from V and 4 bases from J, the junction contained 3 bases not matched to a gene. The CDR3 covers 12 residues. The CDR3 DNA follows: TGTGCCAGTTGGGGACAGTACAATGAGCAGTTCTTC. It encodes CASWGQYNEQFF.

The gene calls are TRBV30 and TRBJ1-5, with D possibly TRBD1 on 6 matching bases. This CDR3 has 14 amino acids. Germline V gene data show CDR1 as GTSNPN and CDR2 as SVGIG (reference sequence). Trimming left V 3 bases short and J 6 bases short, with 15 bases between. The CDR3 region is CAWSPGIGGQPQHF. The CDR3, as DNA: TGTGCCTGGAGCCCAGGGATAGGGGGTCAGCCCCAGCATTTT.

The rearrangement links TRBV5-6 to TRBJ1-2; 7 nucleotides agree with TRBD1. Trimming removed 0 bases from V and 5 bases from J; junction bases left unmatched: 10. This CDR3 comprises 16 residues. The germline gives CDR1 SGHDT, CDR2 YYEEEE. In DNA form, the CDR3 reads TGTGCCAGCAGCTTGGTGGCAACAGGGGCGTCGTATGGCTACACCTTC. Its protein is CASSLVATGASYGYTF.

The chain links TRBV10-2 to TRBJ2-5; 9 bases agree with TRBD2. V was pared by 6 bases and J by 4 bases, with 3 bases of the junction left unmatched. CDR3 length equals 13 residues. Looked up from germline, CDR1 is WSHSY and CDR2 is SAAADI. CDR3: CASSVAGAETQYF. For the CDR3, the DNA is TGCGCCAGCAGCGTAGCGGGGGCAGAGACCCAGTACTTC.

The rearrangement joins TRBV6-5 to TRBJ1-1; unclear D gene. With 2 bases removed from V and 0 bases from J, the gap between germline ends came to 4 bases. The germline gives CDR1 MNHEY, CDR2 SVGAGI. This CDR3 is built from 13 residues. The CDR3 region is CASSYSMNTEAFF. CDR3 coding DNA: TGTGCCAGCAGTTACAGCATGAACACTGAAGCTTTCTTT.

The sample holds one count of this clone. This sequence joins TRBV6-2 or TRBV6-3 and TRBJ2-5; 8 bases match TRBD1. Germline CDR1 is MNHEY and CDR2 is SVGEGT. This CDR3 has 15 residues. The J segment lost 5 bases and the V segment lost 2 bases, leaving 7 bases of the junction unmatched. The CDR3 sequence is CASSYRQGAGETQYF. Written as DNA, the CDR3 is TGTGCCAGCAGTTACCGGCAGGGGGCAGGGGAGACCCAGTACTTC.

The chain carries TRBV18 and TRBJ2-1; weak D call: TRBD2 (5 bases). V was pared by 3 bases and J by 3 bases, with 15 bases between. This CDR3 region has 16 residues. The germline V gene encodes CDR1 KGHSH and CDR2 LQKENI. CDR3 DNA: TGTGCCAGCTCACCCCTGGGCGGGTTGGTCTACAATGAGCAGTTCTTC. Protein: CASSPLGGLVYNEQFF.

This chain connects TRBV2 to TRBJ1-4; 7 bases align to TRBD1. Germline V gene data show CDR1 as SNHLY and CDR2 as FYNNEI. Trimming at V came to 5 bases and at J to 1 base, leaving 1 base not matched to a gene. The length of the CDR3 is 14 residues. CDR3 sequence: CASSNRGTNEKLFF. CDR3 nucleotide sequence: TGTGCCAGCAGTAACAGGGGAACTAATGAAAAACTGTTTTTT.

In its sample, this clone ranks as medium-sized. The chain's CDR3 is CASSFRTGNSPLHF. CDR3 DNA: TGTGCCAGCAGTTTTCGGACTGGGAATTCACCCCTCCACTTT. The chain joins TRBV27 to TRBJ1-6; no firm D call. The CDR3 runs to 14 residues. Trimming took 3 bases from V and 7 from J, leaving 10 bases between them. In germline, CDR1 is MNHEY, CDR2 SMNVEV (reference sequence).

V is TRBV11-2 and J is TRBJ2-3, with 8 bases lining up with TRBD1. The V segment lost 4 bases and the J segment 3 bases; nucleotides outside the gene matches: 6. There are 15 residues in the CDR3. Germline V gives CDR1 SGHAT, CDR2 FQNNGV. CDR3 protein: CASSSSGTGTDTQYF. CDR3 nucleotides: TGTGCCAGCAGCTCCTCCGGGACAGGAACAGATACGCAGTATTTT.